The rows below give T cell receptor beta chains drawn from one sample of a study of CD8 T cells in Susac syndrome. TCRdb reprocessed the immunoSEQ multiplex PCR reads with MiXCR, giving one entry per CDR3 protein. In the table there are 150,000 to 200,000 distinct CDR3 sequences, around 92% of which are singletons. The source material was CD4+ T cells from PBMCs. These receptor sequences come from a human donor in good health. Both conserved end residues are part of each CDR3. Fields, in order: D gene, V gene, clone size, J gene, CDR3 protein, CDR3 DNA. A D gene is named only where the DNA matches it firmly. Some rows mark clone size as missing; the rest say once, few, many or name a class of expanded clone.

TRBD2	TRBV10-2	-	TRBJ2-2	CASSEFRLAGYTGELFF	TGCGCCAGCAGTGAATTTAGGCTAGCGGGGTACACCGGGGAGCTGTTTTTT
TRBD1	TRBV24-1	-	TRBJ2-1	CATSDAGTGIYNEQFF	TGTGCCACCAGTGACGCCGGGACAGGGATCTACAATGAGCAGTTCTTC
-	TRBV5-1	-	TRBJ2-1	CASNRAGSGYNEQFF	TGCGCCAGCAACAGAGCAGGGTCGGGCTACAATGAGCAGTTCTTC
-	TRBV12-5	-	TRBJ1-2	CASGLSNVGGYTF	TGTGCTAGTGGTTTGAGTAATGTAGGTGGCTACACCTTC
-	TRBV5-1	-	TRBJ2-6	CARGPFGSNVLTF	TGCGCCAGGGGACCTTTCGGGAGCAACGTCCTGACTTTC
-	TRBV14	-	TRBJ1-4	CASSHPGTGEKLFF	TGTGCCAGCAGCCACCCAGGTACTGGCGAAAAACTGTTTTTT
TRBD1	TRBV5-1	-	TRBJ2-7	CASSLLQGTSYEQYF	TGCGCCAGCAGCCTATTACAGGGGACCTCCTACGAGCAGTACTTC
-	TRBV3-1	-	TRBJ2-7	CASGRGHEQYF	TGTGCCAGCGGCAGGGGCCACGAGCAGTACTTC
-	TRBV12-5	-	TRBJ2-3	CASGVREDTQYF	TGTGCTAGTGGCGTTCGGGAAGATACGCAGTATTTT
-	TRBV18	-	TRBJ2-2	CASSPQTNTGELFF	TGTGCCAGCTCACCGCAAACCAACACCGGGGAGCTGTTTTTT
TRBD1	TRBV4-3	-	TRBJ1-5	CASSQRVAGGGQPQHF	TGCGCCAGCAGCCAGAGGGTGGCAGGGGGCGGTCAGCCCCAGCATTTT
TRBD1	TRBV5-1	once	TRBJ1-6	CASRQGEMNSPLHF	TGCGCCAGCCGACAGGGGGAAATGAATTCACCCCTCCACTTT
-	TRBV6-1	-	TRBJ2-7	CASSEVPRSGEQYF	TGTGCCAGCAGTGAAGTACCTCGGTCGGGAGAGCAGTACTTC
TRBD1	TRBV2	-	TRBJ1-5	CASSGGQGFRPQHF	TGTGCCAGCAGTGGGGGACAGGGCTTCCGGCCCCAGCATTTT
-	TRBV6-2/TRBV6-3	-	TRBJ1-2	CASNQGSSGYTF	TGTGCCAGCAACCAGGGGAGTAGCGGCTACACCTTC
TRBD1	TRBV3-1	-	TRBJ1-4	CASRRSSGTGNEKLFF	TGTGCCAGCAGGCGGTCTTCCGGGACAGGGAATGAAAAACTGTTTTTT
TRBD1	TRBV7-2	-	TRBJ1-2	CASSASRDRGHYGNGYTF	TGTGCCAGCAGCGCGTCCCGGGACAGGGGGCATTATGGAAACGGCTACACCTTC
-	TRBV25-1	-	TRBJ1-4	CASSESGEKLFF	TGTGCCAGCAGTGAATCCGGTGAAAAACTGTTTTTT
TRBD2	TRBV5-1	-	TRBJ2-1	CASSFPSGMYNEQFF	TGCGCCAGCAGCTTTCCTAGCGGGATGTACAATGAGCAGTTCTTC
TRBD1	TRBV2	-	TRBJ1-2	CARWDRGGYGYTF	TGTGCCAGATGGGACAGGGGGGGCTATGGCTACACCTTC
-	TRBV12-3/TRBV12-4	-	TRBJ2-5	CASGRQVIQETQYF	TGTGCCAGCGGAAGACAGGTGATCCAAGAGACCCAGTACTTC
-	TRBV5-1	-	TRBJ2-7	CASSLGFYEQYF	TGCGCCAGCAGCTTAGGCTTCTACGAGCAGTACTTC
-	TRBV5-1	-	TRBJ2-1	CASSPERQSYNEQFF	TGCGCCAGCAGCCCGGAACGGCAGAGCTACAATGAGCAGTTCTTC
-	TRBV28	-	TRBJ1-1	CASSPRVAMNTEAFF	TGTGCCAGCAGTCCCCGGGTTGCGATGAACACTGAAGCTTTCTTT
TRBD1	TRBV6-2/TRBV6-3	-	TRBJ2-2	CASSYDDRGRTGELFF	TGTGCCAGCAGTTACGATGACAGGGGGCGAACCGGGGAGCTGTTTTTT